This entry is about one T cell receptor beta chain. The data originate from a study of cytomegalovirus exposure and HLA in healthy donors. CDR1 and CDR2 (germline): MDHEN, SYDVKM. The CDR3 spans 15 residues. The ends lost 6 bases at V and 7 bases at J; junction bases unmatched: 4. Assay: immunoSEQ multiplex PCR; the TCRdb copy retains only in-frame clones and omits some. The table shows about 140,000 clones, with about 91% occurring only once. Sequencing was performed on PBMCs. The clonotype was recovered from a woman younger than 30 in good health and CMV-seropositive. V is TRBV28 and J is TRBJ2-2; 14 bases line up with TRBD2. For the CDR3, the DNA is TGTGCCAGCAGCCAAGGACTAGCGGGAGGCGGGGAGCTGTTTTTT. It encodes CASSQGLAGGGELFF.